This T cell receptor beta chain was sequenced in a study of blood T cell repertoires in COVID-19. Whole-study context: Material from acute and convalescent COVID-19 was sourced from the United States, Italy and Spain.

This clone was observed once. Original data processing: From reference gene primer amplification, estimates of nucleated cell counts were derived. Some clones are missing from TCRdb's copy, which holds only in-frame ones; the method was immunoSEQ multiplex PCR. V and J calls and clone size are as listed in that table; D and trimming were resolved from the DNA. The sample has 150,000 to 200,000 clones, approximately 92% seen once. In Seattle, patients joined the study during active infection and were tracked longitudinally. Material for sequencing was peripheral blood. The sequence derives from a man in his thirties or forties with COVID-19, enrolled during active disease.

The CDR3 region is CASSPRVGIETQYF. Written as DNA, the CDR3 is TGTGCCAGCTCACCGAGGGTAGGGATCGAGACCCAGTACTTC. This rearrangement joins TRBV18 to TRBJ2-5, with D perhaps matching TRBD2 (5 bases). Germline CDR1 KGHSH, CDR2 LQKENI. The CDR3 loop spans 14 amino acids. The V end lost 3 bases, the J end lost 5 bases, and 13 bases lay between the germline ends. The full variable domain, with the rest looked up from reference TRBV18 and TRBJ2-5, is NAGVMQNPRHLVRRRGQEARLRCSPMKGHSHVYWYRQLPEEGLKFMVYLQKENIIDESGMPKERFSAEFPKEGPSILRIQQVVRGDSAAYFCASSPRVGIETQYFGPGTRLLVL.